The 24 T cell receptor beta chains presented below share a single source sample, sequenced in a study of T cell clonality in common variable immunodeficiency (dated by TCRdb to the mid-2010s). The library was produced with the immunoSEQ multiplex PCR assay. This immuneACCESS table, as held by TCRdb, lists in-frame sequences with V and J called but not all clones. Of the missing ones, under half trace to an unresolved V gene in checked studies; the others have no known cause. This sample contains over 40,000 clones, none of which is a singleton. About 5.9% of the sample rests with the top ten. Input material: peripheral blood mononuclear cells. These receptors were collected from a person between 18 and 70 years old in good health.

The table lists this clone with many counts. The CDR3 goes on 3 residues after the read ends, and that part is filled in from the germline J gene. This chain joins TRBV10-1 and TRBJ2-5, with D perhaps matching TRBD1 or TRBD2 (5 bases each). The length of the CDR3 is 14 residues. Germline CDR1 is WNHNN and CDR2 is SYGVQD (reference sequence). Trimming pared 0 bases from V and 5 bases from J, leaving 10 bases between. CDR3 DNA, as far as it was read: TGCGCCAGCAGTGAGTCGAGGGGCAAGGAGACC. It codes for CASSESRGKET. The full CDR3 is CASSESRGKETQYF.

Note on this clone: The read gets to within 3 residues of the CDR3 end, and the germline J gene fills in the rest. The chain recombines TRBV7-9 with TRBJ1-4, with a tentative D call TRBD1 (5 bases). The CDR3 length is 14 residues. Per germline, CDR1 SEHNR and CDR2 FQNEAQ (reference sequence). This CDR3 reads CASSLQGSTSPLFF. The sequenced part of the CDR3 DNA is TGTGCCAGCAGCTTGCAGGGAAGCACATCACCA.

Many counts were recorded for this clone. Coverage ceases 3 residues before the CDR3 finishes, and the germline J gene fills in the end. The V gene is TRBV10-3, the J gene TRBJ1-1; D ambiguous. Trimming removed 0 bases from V and 4 bases from J, with 9 bases in between. Germline lookup yields CDR1 ENHRY and CDR2 SYGVKD. The CDR3 has 14 amino acids. The CDR3 bases that were read are TGTGCCATCAGTGAGTCCACGGAGGGCACTGAA. This gives the protein CAISESTEGTE. The entire CDR3 protein reads CAISESTEGTEAFF.

This clone has at least ten counts. The read gets to within 3 residues of the CDR3 end, and the germline J gene fills in the rest. This chain joins TRBV6-2 or TRBV6-3 and TRBJ1-2; the D gene is possibly TRBD1 (6 bases). Germline values: CDR1 MNHEY, CDR2 SVGEGT. The CDR3 is made up of 16 amino acids. V lost 2 bases and J lost 1, with 14 bases in between. The CDR3 DNA, read in part, is TGTGCCAGCAGTTACGTTGTCGGACAGCTTAACTATGGC. Its protein product is CASSYVVGQLNYG. The complete CDR3 reads CASSYVVGQLNYGYTF.

This clone was counted at least ten times. The read stops 3 residues short of the end of the CDR3; the missing end is completed from the germline J gene. The chain is built from TRBV7-9 and TRBJ2-5; D is possibly TRBD1 or TRBD2 (5 bases each). Germline lookup yields CDR1 SEHNR and CDR2 FQNEAQ (reference sequence). The CDR3 extends over 14 amino acids. Deletions cut 4 bases from V and 4 bases from J, with 13 bases between. CDR3 bases read: TGTGCCAGCAGCTCAGGGTTAGGAGGAGAGACC. As protein: CASSSGLGGET. The CDR3 in full is CASSSGLGGETQYF.

About this clone: The read falls 3 residues short of the CDR3 end, and the missing part is taken from the germline J gene. The chain combines TRBV10-2 with TRBJ2-3; 10 positions agree with TRBD2. CDR3 length equals 15 residues. The germline gives CDR1 WSHSY, CDR2 SAAADI. Incomplete CDR3 DNA: TGCGCCAGCAGTGAGTCGTTTAGCGGGGGGCCGACG. Its protein is CASSESFSGGPT. The full CDR3 sequence reads CASSESFSGGPTQYF.

This clone was counted many times. The read terminates 3 residues ahead of where the CDR3 ends, so the germline J gene completes it. This sequence joins TRBV2 and TRBJ2-6; TRBD2 matches at 8 bases. The CDR3 contains 17 residues. The germline gives CDR1 SNHLY, CDR2 FYNNEI. V lost 7 bases and J lost 0; bases outside the gene matches: 8. The chain's CDR3 is CASTGGQAFSGANVLTF. The covered CDR3 bases are TGTGCCAGCACGGGGGGGCAGGCTTTCTCTGGGGCCAACGTC.

In this sample, this clone turned up many times. The CDR3 extends 3 residues past the end of the read, so its final part is completed from the germline J gene. The chain employs TRBV5-5 and TRBJ2-5; 9 nucleotides align to TRBD1. CDR1 and CDR2 from the germline V gene are SGHKS and YYEKEE (reference sequence). The CDR3 has 15 amino acids. Trimming removed 0 bases from V and 5 bases from J; junction bases left unmatched: 5. The covered CDR3 bases are TGTGCCAGCAGCTTGGAGACAGGGGGTTTGGAGACC. As protein: CASSLETGGLET. From start to end, the CDR3 is CASSLETGGLETQYF.

There are many counts of this clone. The CDR3 extends 3 residues past the end of the read, so its final part is completed from the germline J gene. The V gene is TRBV11-2, the J gene TRBJ2-1, with 8 bases that match TRBD2. The length of the CDR3 is 15 residues. After removal of 7 bases from V and 4 bases from J, the junction contained 9 bases not matched to a gene. The germline gives CDR1 SGHAT, CDR2 FQNNGV. The part of the CDR3 DNA that was read is TGTGCCAGCAACCCGGGGGGGGGACAATACAATGAG. It translates to CASNPGGGQYNE. Given in full, the CDR3 is CASNPGGGQYNEQFF.

This clone was picked up many times. A much larger clone is a single base away; this may be a read error. The read falls 3 residues short of the CDR3 end, and the missing part is taken from the germline J gene. The rearrangement links TRBV30 to TRBJ1-4, with D perhaps matching TRBD1 (5 bases). CDR3 length: 15 residues. From germline, CDR1 is GTSNPN and CDR2 SVGIG (reference sequence). This chain's CDR3 is CAWAPLASGANVLFF. The CDR3 DNA, read in part, is TGTGCCTGGGCCCCTCTGGCCTCTGGGGCCAACGTA.

There are many counts of this clone. With the read ending 3 residues before the CDR3 end, the germline J gene is used to fill in that end. The chain is built from TRBV29-1 and TRBJ2-1, with unresolved D. This CDR3 has 9 amino acids. Germline lookup yields CDR1 SQVTM and CDR2 ANQGSEA. V was pared by 4 bases and J by 9 bases, with 4 bases between. CDR3 DNA, as far as it was read: TGCAGCGTTGCATGTGAG. It yields the protein CSVACE. The whole CDR3 protein reads CSVACEQFF.

This clone was counted ten times or more. The sequence runs out 3 residues before the end of the CDR3; the remainder is reconstructed from the germline J gene. V gene TRBV5-1 combines with J gene TRBJ2-7; 7 nucleotides match TRBD1. The J segment lost 4 bases and the V segment lost 4 bases, leaving 5 bases of the junction unmatched. Germline V gene lookup returns CDR1 SGHRS and CDR2 YFSETQ. CDR3 length equals 13 residues. The chain's CDR3 is CASSGDRGYEQYF. The covered CDR3 bases are TGCGCCAGCAGCGGGGACAGAGGATACGAG.

This clone was detected a few times. The observed sequence ends 3 residues before the CDR3 terminus, with the missing tail filled in from the germline J gene. This sequence joins TRBV6-2 or TRBV6-3 and TRBJ2-2, with TRBD1 matching 9 bases. The CDR3 is made up of 16 amino acids. Germline V CDR1 and CDR2: MNHEY, SVGEGT. Trimming cost V 0 bases and J 2 bases; bases outside gene matches: 1. CDR3 DNA (partial): TGTGCCAGCAGTTACTCGGGACAGGGAAACACCGGGGAG. Encoded protein: CASSYSGQGNTGE. The CDR3 in its entirety is CASSYSGQGNTGELFF.

A word on this clone: The read is 3 residues too short to cover the CDR3 end, so that end is filled in from the germline J gene. The V call is TRBV18, the J call TRBJ2-7; 7 bases line up with TRBD1. Germline V gene sequence: CDR1 KGHSH, CDR2 LQKENI. Unmatched junction bases numbered 1, after V lost 0 bases and J lost 2 bases. This CDR3 is 14 amino acids long. The DNA read from the CDR3 is TGTGCCAGCTCACCACCAGGGGGCCCCTACGAG. It yields the protein CASSPPGGPYE. The CDR3 as a whole reads CASSPPGGPYEQYF.

This clone showed up many times. The part of the CDR3 DNA that was read is TGTGCCAGCAGCGTCACTGCCGGGGATGGC. As protein: CASSVTAGDG. The CDR3 in its entirety is CASSVTAGDGYTF. The gene calls are TRBV13 and TRBJ1-2; D unresolved. The missing CDR3 end, 3 residues past where the read stops, is filled in from the germline J gene. From germline, CDR1 is PRHDT and CDR2 FYEKMQ (reference sequence). The CDR3 has 13 residues. V gave up 5 bases and J gave up 6 bases, with 13 bases separating them.

This clone was detected many times. The read stops 3 residues short of the end of the CDR3; the missing end is completed from the germline J gene. This chain links TRBV5-4 with TRBJ1-2; 10 nucleotides line up with TRBD1. The V segment lost 4 bases and the J segment 6 bases; nucleotides outside the gene matches: 3. Per germline, CDR1 SGHNT and CDR2 YYREEE (reference sequence). CDR3 length: 13 amino acids. The CDR3 reads CASSTGQGHGYTF. The CDR3 DNA, read in part, is TGTGCCAGCAGCACGGGACAGGGGCATGGC.

The sample holds many counts of this clone. Read data end 3 residues before the CDR3 end; the end is taken from the germline J gene. The chain employs TRBV19 and TRBJ2-2; 12 positions agree with TRBD1. V shed 8 bases and J 3 bases; nucleotides not matched to a gene: 1. This CDR3 region has 14 residues. Germline-derived CDR1 and CDR2 are LNHDA and SQIVND (reference sequence). CDR3 amino acids: CASGTGGDTGELFF. CDR3 DNA (partial): TGTGCCAGTGGGACAGGGGGCGACACCGGGGAG.

This clone has at least ten counts. The read terminates 3 residues ahead of where the CDR3 ends, so the germline J gene completes it. The V call is TRBV7-2, the J call TRBJ1-6; TRBD1 matches 7 bases. CDR3 length: 14 residues. Trimming removed 5 bases from V and 4 bases from J; junction bases left unmatched: 2. Germline V lookup: CDR1 SGHTA, CDR2 FQGNSA. Incomplete CDR3 DNA: TGTGCCAGCAGCCAGGACAGGTATAATTCACCC. Its protein product is CASSQDRYNSP. The complete CDR3 sequence is CASSQDRYNSPLHF. The complete variable domain, with remaining parts taken from reference TRBV7-2 and TRBJ1-6, reads GAGVSQSPSNKVTEKGKDVELRCDPISGHTALYWYRQSLGQGLEFLIYFQGNSAPDKSGLPSDRFSAERTGGSVSTLTIQRTQQEDSAVYLCASSQDRYNSPLHFGNGTRLTVT.

This clone was recorded at least ten times. The read gets to within 3 residues of the CDR3 end, and the germline J gene fills in the rest. The gene calls are TRBV5-4 and TRBJ2-5; TRBD2 matches 13 bases. The V gene's germline CDR1 is SGHNT and CDR2 YYREEE (reference sequence). J was trimmed by 4 bases and V by 0 bases; bases with no gene match: 3. The CDR3 spans 16 residues. CDR3 sequence reads: CASSLGTSGGVETQYF. The covered CDR3 bases are TGTGCCAGCAGCTTGGGCACTAGCGGGGGGGTAGAGACC.

There are many counts of this clone. The read is 3 residues too short to cover the CDR3 end, so that end is filled in from the germline J gene. The J gene is TRBJ2-5, the V gene TRBV6-2 or TRBV6-3; D is perhaps TRBD2 (6 bases). There are 15 residues in the CDR3. The V gene's germline CDR1 is MNHEY and CDR2 SVGEGT. V dropped 2 bases and J dropped 5 bases, with 15 bases sitting between them. The covered CDR3 bases are TGTGCCAGCAGTTACCCCCGCCGGGGGAAGGAGACC. It translates to CASSYPRRGKET. The entire CDR3 protein is CASSYPRRGKETQYF.

This clone was recorded many times. The read ends 3 residues early relative to the CDR3; the germline J gene fills the gap. This chain links TRBV19 with TRBJ2-5; TRBD1 might be the D (5 bases). V dropped 10 bases and J dropped 5 bases, with 17 bases sitting between them. Germline assignment: CDR1 LNHDA and CDR2 SQIVND (reference sequence). The CDR3 runs 13 residues. CDR3 loop: CATCPAKGETQYF. The CDR3 bases that were read are TGTGCCACCTGCCCGGCTAAGGGGGAGACC.

Many counts were recorded for this clone. Sequencing ends 3 residues short of the CDR3 end; the germline J gene provides the rest. The chain combines TRBV19 with TRBJ1-1; the match to TRBD1 covers 9 bases. The length of the CDR3 is 13 residues. V lost 10 bases, J lost 7 bases, and 10 bases stayed unmatched. Germline values: CDR1 LNHDA, CDR2 SQIVND (reference sequence). CDR3 sequence reads: CATLGPGQGEAFF. The covered CDR3 bases are TGTGCCACCTTGGGGCCGGGACAGGGTGAA.

This clone was observed a few times. This may arise from a read error, as a much more abundant clone is one base away. The read terminates 3 residues ahead of where the CDR3 ends, so the germline J gene completes it. The chain combines TRBV6-2 or TRBV6-3 with TRBJ1-2, with TRBD1 as a possible D gene (6 bases). Germline V gene data show CDR1 as MNHEY and CDR2 as SVGEGT. CDR3 length equals 13 residues. CDR3 bases read: TGTGCCAGCAGGGACTGGGGGGGCCGCGGC. Protein sequence: CASRDWGGRG. In full, the CDR3 reads CASRDWGGRGYTF.

This clone came up many times. The CDR3 end is not reached by the read, which stops 3 residues before it; the germline J gene fills it in. The rearrangement joins TRBV2 to TRBJ1-2; D not certain. V shed 1 base and J shed 2 bases, with 5 bases lying between them. Germline assignment: CDR1 SNHLY and CDR2 FYNNEI. This CDR3 comprises 13 residues. The sequenced part of the CDR3 DNA is TGTGCCAGCAGTGAAGAAGGGAACTATGGC. This codes for CASSEEGNYG. From start to end, the CDR3 is CASSEEGNYGYTF.